A single sample gave rise to the 6 T cell receptor beta chains below, sequenced in a study of cytomegalovirus exposure and HLA in healthy donors. The PCR made use of 60 Vbeta and 13 Jbeta primers. Only in-frame clones appear in the TCRdb table, and some are missing; sequencing was by immunoSEQ multiplex PCR. The sample includes over 200,000 clones, roughly 89% of them seen just once. What was sequenced was PBMCs. The receptors here all came from a woman aged 18-29 years in good health and CMV-seronegative.

This chain connects TRBV4-3 to TRBJ2-2; 11 nucleotides match TRBD2. V lost 1 base and J lost 7; bases outside the gene matches: 8. Germline CDR1 reads LGHNA; CDR2 reads YSLEER. The CDR3 is made up of 17 amino acids. The DNA for the CDR3 is TGCGCCAGCAGCCAAGTACTAGCGGGAGTGTTGGGCGGGGAGCTGTTTTTT. Translation gives CASSQVLAGVLGGELFF.

A single count supports this clone. This chain uses TRBV5-1 with TRBJ2-7; TRBD1 matches 7 bases. This CDR3 has 16 amino acids. The V and J ends lost 0 bases and 0 bases, in that order; junction bases with no gene match: 6. CDR1 and CDR2 from the germline V gene are SGHRS and YFSETQ. The CDR3 DNA sequence: TGCGCCAGCAGCTTGGAGACAGGGTACCTCTCCTACGAGCAGTACTTC. Translation gives CASSLETGYLSYEQYF.

This chain's CDR3 is CSVEGTRGVHEQFF. In DNA, the CDR3 is TGCAGCGTTGAGGGGACAAGGGGTGTGCATGAGCAGTTCTTC. The genes are TRBV29-1 and TRBJ2-1; maybe TRBD1 (6 bases). The V and J ends lost 3 bases and 8 bases respectively, with 17 bases between them. Germline V gene lookup returns CDR1 SQVTM and CDR2 ANQGSEA. The CDR3 covers 14 residues.

The chain links TRBV2 to TRBJ1-1, with D perhaps TRBD1 (5 bases). The germline CDR1 and CDR2 sequences are SNHLY and FYNNEI. CDR3 length equals 14 residues. Trimming shortened V by 3 bases and J by 4 bases, and 12 bases separated the two germline ends. The CDR3 sequence is CASSDPGGTTEAFF. DNA for the CDR3: TGTGCCAGCAGTGACCCTGGGGGGACCACTGAAGCTTTCTTT.

The V gene is TRBV7-9, the J gene TRBJ2-3; TRBD2 aligns across 7 bases. This CDR3 is built from 16 residues. Looked up from germline, CDR1 is SEHNR and CDR2 is FQNEAQ (reference sequence). V lost 1 base, J lost 3 bases, and 7 bases stayed unmatched. The CDR3 loop reads CASSLGLGGSTDTQYF. The CDR3 nucleotides read TGTGCCAGCAGCTTAGGGTTGGGAGGGTCTACAGATACGCAGTATTTT.

This chain joins TRBV4-1 and TRBJ2-7; 10 nucleotides agree with TRBD1. V was clipped by 3 bases and J by 3 bases; unmatched bases: 5. The CDR3 is 15 residues long. Germline V gene lookup returns CDR1 MGHRA and CDR2 YSYEKL. The CDR3 DNA reads TGCGCCAGCAGCCACCCGACAGGGGGCGTCTACGAGCAGTACTTC. Amino acid sequence: CASSHPTGGVYEQYF.